This record concerns one T cell receptor (beta chain) sequence. Its target is unknown. Each CDR3 protein is one row after TCRdb ran MiXCR on the RT-PCR reads. The sample consists of under 1,500 distinct CDR3 sequences, 80% to 85% of them appearing once. The sample comes from a study of yellow fever vaccine responses in identical twins. Germline CDR1 ENHRY, CDR2 SYGVKD. Trimming took off 11 bases at V and 3 bases at J, with 14 bases between the two ends. There are 13 residues in the CDR3. General study points: Twins showed a vaccine T cell response that reportedly seemed partly convergent, partly personalized.

The chain employs TRBV10-3 and TRBJ2-1, with D possibly being TRBD2 (6 bases). This clonotype was sampled from a female donor who received the yellow fever vaccine. The input for sequencing was T cells from blood (PBMCs), unsorted or a sorted subset (not recorded which), taken before or after yellow fever vaccination (not recorded which). The CDR3 DNA reads TGTGCCTCAACTGGCGGGGACTACAATGAGCAGTTCTTC. Amino acids: CASTGGDYNEQFF.